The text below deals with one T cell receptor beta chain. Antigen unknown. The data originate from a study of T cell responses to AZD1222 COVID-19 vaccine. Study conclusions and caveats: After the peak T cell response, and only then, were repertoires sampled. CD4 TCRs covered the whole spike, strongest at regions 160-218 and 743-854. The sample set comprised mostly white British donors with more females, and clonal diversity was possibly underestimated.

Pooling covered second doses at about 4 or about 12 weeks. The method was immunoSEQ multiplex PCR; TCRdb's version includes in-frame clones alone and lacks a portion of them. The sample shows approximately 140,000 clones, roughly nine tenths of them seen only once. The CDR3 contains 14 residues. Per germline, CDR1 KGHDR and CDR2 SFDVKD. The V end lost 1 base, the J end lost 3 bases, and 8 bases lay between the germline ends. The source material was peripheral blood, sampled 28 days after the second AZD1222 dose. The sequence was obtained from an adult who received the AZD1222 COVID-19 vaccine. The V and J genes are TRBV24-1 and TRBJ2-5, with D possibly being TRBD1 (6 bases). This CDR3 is CATSDLRQEETQYF. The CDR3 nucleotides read TGTGCCACCAGTGATTTACGACAGGAAGAGACCCAGTACTTC.